This T cell receptor beta chain was profiled in a study of metastatic and nonmetastatic thyroid tumors. Study-level background: Malignant thyroid and benign thyroid patients provided blood and tumor or nodule tissue whose repertoires were compared. General study findings and limits: Patients with malignant thyroid tumors reportedly had significantly higher TCR beta diversity than those with benign nodules, in blood and tumor.

Per the original methods: It was from CDR3 differences across clinicopathological groups that a distant-metastasis classifier for papillary thyroid cancer was built. TCRdb re-analyzed the PCR reads using MiXCR. TCRdb's processing, not the authors' own work, is the source of the V and J calls. The table shows almost 35,000 clones, with roughly 17% occurring only once. Details on this clone: Its antigen is currently unknown. A read error may account for a junction end that differs from germline.

The CDR3 is 14 residues long. Looked up from germline, CDR1 is LNHDA and CDR2 is SQIVND (reference sequence). Every patient was untreated before thyroid surgery. This sequence was found in a female donor with papillary thyroid cancer or a benign thyroid nodule (not recorded which). Some clones in this sample may be carry-over from other donors' samples. The specimen was blood. V is TRBV19 and J is TRBJ2-3, with 8 bases aligning to TRBD1. DNA of the CDR3: TGTGCCAGTAGTCTAGGACAGGGTACAGATACTCAGTGTTTT. It translates to CASSLGQGTDTQCF. Full variable domain (remainder filled in from reference TRBV19 and TRBJ2-3): DGGITQSPKYLFRKEGQNVTLSCEQNLNHDAMYWYRQDPGQGLRLIYYSQIVNDFQKGDIAEGYSVSREKKESFPLTVTSAQKNPTAFYLCASSLGQGTDTQCFGPGTRLTVL.